The source of this TCR beta chain is a study of blood T cell repertoires in COVID-19. Authors' data handling: Reference gene primers were amplified, and this amplification served to estimate nucleated cell counts. Using immunoSEQ multiplex PCR, the repertoire was profiled, and TCRdb retains in-frame clones only, with some absent. Clonal size and the V and J genes are those of that table, whereas D and trimming came from the DNA. Among under 300,000 clones listed, nearly 90% were seen once. Germline V lookup: CDR1 MNHEY, CDR2 SMNVEV (reference sequence). J was trimmed by 8 bases and V by 3 bases; bases with no gene match: 6. CDR3 length: 14 amino acids.

The sequenced material came from peripheral blood. The chain recombines TRBV27 with TRBJ2-4, with TRBD1 identical over 8 bases. The TCR sequence derives from a woman aged 40 to 50 who had recovered from COVID-19. As DNA, the CDR3 is TGTGCCAGCAGTTTCCAGGGGGCCGAGGACATTCAGTACTTC. It yields the protein CASSFQGAEDIQYF.